This T cell receptor (beta chain) came from a study of shared clonotypes between healthy human individuals. This CDR3 has 15 amino acids. The trim removed 3 bases at V and 9 bases at J, leaving 9 bases unmatched. CDR1 SEHNR and CDR2 FQNEAQ come from the germline V gene (reference sequence). In the case of this clone: Its antigen is not known.

In the sorted-subset replicate PCRs, 150 to 200 ng DNA, 25,000 to 30,000 T cell genomes, was used. Per the original data handling: Junction-only sequences without quality scores were provided by ImmunoSEQ, so filtering was different. Only in-frame clones appear in the TCRdb table, and some are missing; sequencing was by immunoSEQ multiplex PCR. From that table come the V and J calls and clone size; the DNA was used to work out D and trimming. The sample yields over a million clones, 75% to 85% seen once. Findings and limits, study-wide: Among the subsets, naive ones generally showed larger estimated richness than memory ones.

This rearrangement joins TRBV7-9 to TRBJ2-1, with 9 bases identical to TRBD2. The sample consisted of memory CD4+ T cells from PBMCs. Subset defined: CD45RA-negative fraction. The receptor's source is a man between 18 and 35 years old in good health. Some clones in this sample may be carry-over from other donors' samples. The CDR3 sequence is CASSFGTSPPGEQFF. In DNA, the CDR3 is TGTGCCAGCAGCTTCGGGACTAGCCCTCCGGGTGAGCAGTTCTTC.